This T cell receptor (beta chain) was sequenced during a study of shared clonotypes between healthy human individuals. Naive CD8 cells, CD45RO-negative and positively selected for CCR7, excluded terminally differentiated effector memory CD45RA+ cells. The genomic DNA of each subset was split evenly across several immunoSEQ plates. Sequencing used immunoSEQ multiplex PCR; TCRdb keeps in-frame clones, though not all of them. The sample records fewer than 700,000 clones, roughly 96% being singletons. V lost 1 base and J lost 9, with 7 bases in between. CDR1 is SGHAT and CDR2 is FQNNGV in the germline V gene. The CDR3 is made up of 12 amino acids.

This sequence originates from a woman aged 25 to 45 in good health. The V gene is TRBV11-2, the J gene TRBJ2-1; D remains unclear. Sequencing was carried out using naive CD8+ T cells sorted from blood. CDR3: CASSLGVREQFF. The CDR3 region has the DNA TGTGCCAGCAGCTTAGGGGTACGTGAGCAGTTCTTC.